The T cell receptor beta chain described here comes from a study of blood T cells in healthy people across ages. Then a second PCR, running roughly 7 to 11 cycles, was carried out with a sample-barcoded 5' primer and a J-beta primer mix. TCRdb reanalysed the 5' RACE reads using MiXCR and keeps one entry per CDR3 protein. The sample consists of 1.4 million or so distinct CDR3 sequences, roughly two fifths of them appearing once. Concerning this clonotype: Antigen unknown.

Germline CDR1 reads ENHRY; CDR2 reads SYGVKD. CDR3 length equals 13 residues. With V trimmed by 7 bases and J by 3 bases, 4 bases remained unmatched. Per individual sample, total RNA of at least 6 micrograms was extracted. Notes on the study in general: Roughly linear declines in TCR beta diversity per million T cells occurred with age. Without sorted subsets, naive and antigen-experienced compartments could not be conclusively compared. It was the long-lived donors that had more naive CD4+ cells and higher diversity than aged donors.

Input material: blood. The chain uses TRBV10-3 and TRBJ2-5; 8 bases map to TRBD2. The TCR was taken from a woman aged 18-35 years in good health. Here the CDR3 reads CAIKEAGEETQYF. CDR3 DNA sequence: TGTGCCATCAAAGAAGCGGGGGAAGAGACCCAGTACTTC.